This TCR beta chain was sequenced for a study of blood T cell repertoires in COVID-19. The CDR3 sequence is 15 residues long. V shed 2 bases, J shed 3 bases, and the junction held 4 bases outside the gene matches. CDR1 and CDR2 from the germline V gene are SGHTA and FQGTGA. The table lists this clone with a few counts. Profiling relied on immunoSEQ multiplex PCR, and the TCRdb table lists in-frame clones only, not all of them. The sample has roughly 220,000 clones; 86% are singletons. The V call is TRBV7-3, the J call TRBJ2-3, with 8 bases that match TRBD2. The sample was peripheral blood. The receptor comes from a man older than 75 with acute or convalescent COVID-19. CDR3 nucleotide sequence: TGTGCCAGCAGCTTATGGGCGGGAGGAACAGATACGCAGTATTTT. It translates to CASSLWAGGTDTQYF.